This T cell receptor (beta chain) was recorded in a study of response to subunit inactivated influenza vaccine. Points from the study as a whole: The study's authors posited that every seasonal influenza vaccination enlists few new T cells.

A word on this clonotype: Its target is unknown.

One entry per CDR3 protein results from TCRdb running MiXCR on the RT-PCR reads. Of around 320,000 distinct CDR3 sequences listed, approximately 20% are singletons. The sequenced sample was PBMCs from blood, obtained less than 22 months after vaccination. This receptor was identified in a man aged 45 to 70 who received an inactivated influenza vaccine.

This chain's CDR3 is CASSFRGAYEQYF. Written as DNA, the CDR3 is TGTGCCAGCAGCTTCCGAGGGGCCTACGAGCAGTACTTC. The V and J genes are TRBV12-3 or TRBV12-4 and TRBJ2-7; TRBD1 or TRBD2 may be the D gene (5 bases each). Trimming stripped 6 bases from V and 2 bases from J, with 11 bases between. The CDR3 totals 13 residues.